Only a few counts were recorded for the clone carrying this TCR beta chain. Its antigen is unidentified. This record comes from a study of Ad26.COV2.S vaccination and SARS-CoV-2 variants. Study summary: As a participant in COV1001, the donor was in the Ad26.COV2.S trial arm. Intramuscularly, Ad26.COV2.S was given either once or twice, 56 days apart.

Germline CDR1 and CDR2: SGHRS and YFSETQ. V was clipped by 3 bases and J by 7 bases; unmatched bases: 9. CDR3 size: 16 residues. Libraries were prepared by immunoSEQ multiplex PCR; TCRdb keeps only in-frame clonotypes and omits some of them. The data hold approximately 300,000 clones, with about 85% observed a single time. Study results and caveats: Vaccine recipients and placebo recipients showed similar non-spike TCR breadth.

Sample treatment: around 19 received Ad26.COV2.S at low or high dose, single or two shots; 5 received placebo; per-sample allocation not given. Sampling occurred on day 63 after the first vaccine or placebo injection. Donation was by an adult aged 18-55 years who was in Boston. The rearrangement joins TRBV5-1 to TRBJ1-6; 8 nucleotides agree with TRBD1. Sequenced here: peripheral blood, sampled in a trial of Ad26.COV2.S vaccine versus placebo. This receptor was identified in a person aged 18 to 59 who received the Ad26.COV2.S COVID-19 vaccine or a placebo. In DNA, the CDR3 is TGCGCCAGCAGCTATCTCGACAGGGGATTCAATTCACCCCTCCACTTT. Translating it yields CASSYLDRGFNSPLHF.